This TCR beta chain was identified in a study of cytomegalovirus exposure and HLA in healthy donors. The study ran its PCR with 60 Vbeta and 13 Jbeta primers. Measured with immunoSEQ multiplex PCR; TCRdb has only the in-frame clones, and not every one. Here the sample spans approximately 160,000 clones, about 85% being singletons. The germline gives CDR1 SGHTS, CDR2 YDEGEE. CDR3 length: 16 residues. Trimming took 0 bases from V and 4 from J, leaving 14 bases between them. This clone came up a few times. This chain uses TRBV5-8 with TRBJ1-3; D ambiguous. This clonotype originated in a woman in her forties or fifties in good health and CMV-seropositive. Sequenced sample: PBMCs. CDR3 nucleotide sequence: TGTGCCAGCAGCTTGGATAGAGGAGGCTCCGGAAACACCATATATTTT. It translates to CASSLDRGGSGNTIYF.